The entry below describes one T cell receptor beta chain. Its antigen remains unknown. The V end lost 3 bases, the J end lost 9 bases, and 16 bases lay between the germline ends. The CDR3 loop spans 13 amino acids. CDR1 SGHDT and CDR2 YYEEEE come from the germline V gene. This entry belongs to a study of Ad26.COV2.S vaccination and SARS-CoV-2 variants. Treatment defined: 15 to 20 received Ad26.COV2.S at low or high dose, single or two shots; roughly five received placebo; per-sample allocation not given. Day 63 after the first injection of vaccine or placebo was the sampling time. The repertoire was sequenced with immunoSEQ multiplex PCR; TCRdb's copy has only in-frame clones and lacks some. In the table there are some 480,000 clones, around 85% of which are singletons. Findings and limits, study-wide: Reported findings describe substantial breadth in spike-specific CD8+ and CD4+ T cell responses following vaccination. The TCR-based breadth and depth measures might underestimate overall T cell responses.

V usage is TRBV5-6 and J usage is TRBJ2-7; possibly TRBD1 or TRBD2 for D (5 bases each). The TCR sequence derives from a person aged 18-60 years who received the Ad26.COV2.S COVID-19 vaccine or a placebo. Sequenced here: peripheral blood, sampled in a trial of Ad26.COV2.S vaccine versus placebo. CDR3 DNA: TGTGCCAGCAGCTCGTGGGGGTCTACGGGGCAGTACTTC. It translates to CASSSWGSTGQYF.